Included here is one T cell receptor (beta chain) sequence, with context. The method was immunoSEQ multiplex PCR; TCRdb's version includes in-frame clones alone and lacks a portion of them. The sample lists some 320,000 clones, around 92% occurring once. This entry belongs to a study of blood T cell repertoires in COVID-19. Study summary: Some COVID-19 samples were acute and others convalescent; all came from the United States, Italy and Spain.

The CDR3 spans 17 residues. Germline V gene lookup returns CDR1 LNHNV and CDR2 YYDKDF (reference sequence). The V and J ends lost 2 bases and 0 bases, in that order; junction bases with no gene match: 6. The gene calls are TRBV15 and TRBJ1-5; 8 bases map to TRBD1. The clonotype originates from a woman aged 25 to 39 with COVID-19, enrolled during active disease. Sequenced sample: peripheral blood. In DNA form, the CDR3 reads TGTGCCACCAGCAGATCTGACAGGGGCTATAGCAATCAGCCCCAGCATTTT. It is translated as CATSRSDRGYSNQPQHF.